This is a list of T cell receptor beta chains from one sample in a study of spatial heterogeneity in lung cancer. TCRdb called the 5' RACE reads again in MiXCR, with one record for every CDR3 protein. This sample has approximately 40,000 distinct CDR3 sequences, with about 5.2% found just once. The starting material was PBMCs, obtained at surgery. These receptors came from a female donor with early-stage non-small cell lung cancer. Both conserved end residues are part of each CDR3. A D gene is named only where the DNA matches it firmly. A clone size is listed for some rows: how often the clone was seen (once, few, many), or a class if it is expanded.

V	size	D	J	DNA	CDR3
TRBV2	many	TRBD1	TRBJ1-2	TGTGCCAGCAGCCCCGGGACAGGGATCTTTGGCTACACCTTC	CASSPGTGIFGYTF
TRBV14	few	TRBD2	TRBJ2-2	TGTGCCAGCAGTAAACTAGCGGGGGCGGCCGGGGAGCTGTTTTTT	CASSKLAGAAGELFF
TRBV2	NA	NA	TRBJ1-6	TGTGCCAGCACCGGCGGGAAGGGTAATTCACCCCTCCACTTT	CASTGGKGNSPLHF
TRBV5-1	many	TRBD1	TRBJ2-7	TGCGCCAGCAGCCGGGACAGCGCTTCCTACGAGCAGTACTTC	CASSRDSASYEQYF
TRBV5-1	many	NA	TRBJ2-7	TGCGCCAGCAGCCGCCGCAGTGCGGACGAGCAGTACTTC	CASSRRSADEQYF
TRBV6-5	few	NA	TRBJ1-4	TGTGCCAGCAGTTACTTCGGGGGCCGTAATGAAAAACTGTTTTTT	CASSYFGGRNEKLFF
TRBV28	NA	TRBD1	TRBJ1-1	TGTGCCAGCTCGGACAGGGGACGAAACACTGAAGCTTTCTTT	CASSDRGRNTEAFF
TRBV6-6	many	TRBD1	TRBJ2-7	TGTGCCAGCAGAACAGGGGGGAGCTCCTACGAGCAGTACTTC	CASRTGGSSYEQYF
TRBV10-2	many	NA	TRBJ2-4	TGCGCCACAGAGGGAACCATAACAGGGCTGGGCAAAAACATTCAGTACTTC	CATEGTITGLGKNIQYF
TRBV5-4	many	NA	TRBJ2-2	TGTGCCAGCAGCGTGAGGTCGGGGCCTGGAGCCGGGGAGCTGTTTTTT	CASSVRSGPGAGELFF
TRBV7-9	few	TRBD1	TRBJ1-4	TGTGCCAGCAGTTTAGGACAGGTCAATGAAAAACTGTTTTTT	CASSLGQVNEKLFF
TRBV7-2	NA	NA	TRBJ1-1	TGTGCCAGCAGCTTACGCGGGGGGGGCACTGAAGCTTTCTTT	CASSLRGGGTEAFF
TRBV2	NA	NA	TRBJ1-1	TGTGCCAGCAGTGGGGGGTGGGCTGAAGCTTTCTTT	CASSGGWAEAFF
TRBV6-2/TRBV6-3	many	NA	TRBJ1-5	TGTGCCAGCAGAGAGGGGGGAAGCAATCAGCCCCAGCATTTT	CASREGGSNQPQHF
TRBV20-1	NA	TRBD1	TRBJ1-1	TGCAGTGCTACCGCCGGGACAGGGCTTACTGAAGCTTTCTTT	CSATAGTGLTEAFF
TRBV28	many	NA	TRBJ1-5	TGTGCCAGCACCCCTTCAGGGCCAGGCCCTCAACCCCAGCATTTT	CASTPSGPGPQPQHF
TRBV9	many	NA	TRBJ1-2	TGTGCCAGCAGCCCCGGGCGGAACTATGGCTACACCTTC	CASSPGRNYGYTF
TRBV19	few	TRBD2	TRBJ2-5	TGTGCCAGTAGTATAGGGGGACTAGCGGGGCCTGCGAACCAAGAGACCCAGTACTTC	CASSIGGLAGPANQETQYF
TRBV25-1	many	NA	TRBJ1-4	TGTGCCAGCAGTGCAGGAAAACTGTTTTTT	CASSAGKLFF
TRBV2	many	NA	TRBJ1-4	TGTGCCAGCAGTGAATTACGCAGGGCGGGCGGAAAACTGTTTTTT	CASSELRRAGGKLFF
TRBV2	many	TRBD1	TRBJ1-2	TGTGCCAGCAGTGTGATGGGCAGGGGGCCGGCTAACTATGGCTACACCTTC	CASSVMGRGPANYGYTF
TRBV5-4	NA	TRBD1	TRBJ1-1	TGTGCCAGCAGCGGGCGACAGGGTCGGAACACTGAAGCTTTCTTT	CASSGRQGRNTEAFF
TRBV3-1	many	TRBD1	TRBJ1-5	TGTGCCAGCAGCCAAGGCCAGGGGGCGAATCAGCCCCAGCATTTT	CASSQGQGANQPQHF
TRBV6-2/TRBV6-3	few	TRBD2	TRBJ2-5	TGTGCCAGCAGTTACCGTGTGGCGGGGGTCTTACAAGAGACCCAGTACTTC	CASSYRVAGVLQETQYF
TRBV28	medium-sized	NA	TRBJ1-1	TGTGCCAGCAGTTTGCGGTGGGACACTGAAGCTTTCTTT	CASSLRWDTEAFF
TRBV12-3/TRBV12-4	many	NA	TRBJ1-1	TGTGCCAGCAGTTTTCCGGGACGGACCATGAACACTGAAGCTTTCTTT	CASSFPGRTMNTEAFF
TRBV29-1	medium-sized	TRBD1	TRBJ2-3	TGCAGCGTGGGTACAGGGGCAGATACGCAGTATTTT	CSVGTGADTQYF
TRBV7-2	few	NA	TRBJ2-2	TGTGCCAGCAGCTCCCTAGTCCGGGGCGCGAACACCGGGGAGCTGTTTTTT	CASSSLVRGANTGELFF
TRBV12-3/TRBV12-4	NA	TRBD1	TRBJ1-2	TGTGCCAGCCGACAGGGGGGAGGTATCAATGGCTACACCTTC	CASRQGGGINGYTF
TRBV7-2	few	NA	TRBJ1-1	TGTGCCAGCAGCTTATTGCAGGGTGGTGAAGCTTTCTTT	CASSLLQGGEAFF
TRBV20-1	many	NA	TRBJ1-6	TGCAGTGCTAGAAACTCCCGGGCGGGAAGCTCCTATAATTCACCCCTCCACTTT	CSARNSRAGSSYNSPLHF
TRBV12-3/TRBV12-4	NA	NA	TRBJ1-5	TGTGCCAGCAGTTCCGGCTCCGGTCGGAATCAGCCCCAGCATTTT	CASSSGSGRNQPQHF
TRBV19	NA	TRBD1	TRBJ1-1	TGTGCCAGTAGTCTGGGACAGGGGGCGCTTCTTGAAGCTTTCTTT	CASSLGQGALLEAFF
TRBV27	many	NA	TRBJ2-7	TGTGCCAGCAGTTTAAAGTCAACCTACGAGCAGTACTTC	CASSLKSTYEQYF
TRBV15	NA	TRBD1	TRBJ2-1	TGTGCCACCAGCAGCCGGGACAGGGCGGTTGGGCAGTTCTTC	CATSSRDRAVGQFF
TRBV2	many	TRBD1	TRBJ2-6	TGTGCCAGCACCGGGACAGTGAGCTCTGGGGCCAACGTCCTGACTTTC	CASTGTVSSGANVLTF
TRBV6-5	NA	TRBD2	TRBJ2-3	TGTGCCAGCAGTTACACCCTAGCGGGGGAGGCAGATACGCAGTATTTT	CASSYTLAGEADTQYF
TRBV9	few	TRBD2	TRBJ2-3	TGTGCCACTTCGCGGGGGTCTAGCACAGATACGCAGTATTTT	CATSRGSSTDTQYF
TRBV7-9	NA	NA	TRBJ2-7	TGTGCCAGCAGCTTAAACCCCCCGGAGGGCGAGCAGTACTTC	CASSLNPPEGEQYF
TRBV27	many	NA	TRBJ1-2	TGTGCCAGCAGTTTACCACAGGGAGATGGCTACACCTTC	CASSLPQGDGYTF
TRBV5-1	medium-sized	NA	TRBJ2-6	TGCGCCAGCAGCTTGGTCCTCGGTCCCAGCTCTGGGGCCAACGTCCTGACTTTC	CASSLVLGPSSGANVLTF
TRBV29-1	many	TRBD1	TRBJ2-5	TGCAGCGTTGAACCGGGACAGGGGGAGACCCAGTACTTC	CSVEPGQGETQYF